These T cell receptor beta chains were read from a single sample in a study of cytomegalovirus exposure and HLA in healthy donors. Repertoires were generated with immunoSEQ multiplex PCR, while TCRdb's copy carries only in-frame clones and drops some. The sample holds 150,000 to 180,000 clones, 74% seen once. Sequenced: PBMCs. These receptors were collected from a man in his thirties or forties in good health and CMV-seronegative. Each CDR3 is given with its conserved first and last residue. Each record gives: CDR3 DNA, CDR3 protein, clone size, D gene, V gene, J gene. A D gene is named only where the DNA matches it firmly. Only part of the rows carry a size: once, few, many, or a class if the clone is expanded.

DNA: TGTGCCAGCAGTGCGGCGGGGGGGATCACAGATACGCAGTATTTT
CDR3: CASSAAGGITDTQYF
size: .
D: TRBD2
V: TRBV6-4
J: TRBJ2-3

DNA: TGTGCCAGCAGCCAACGGGGGGCCAACAATGAGCAGTTCTTC
CDR3: CASSQRGANNEQFF
size: .
D: .
V: TRBV14
J: TRBJ2-1

DNA: TGTGTCAGAAGCCCGAATCAATGGCCCCTGGGCTACACCTTC
CDR3: CVRSPNQWPLGYTF
size: .
D: .
V: TRBV7-5
J: TRBJ1-2

DNA: TGTGCCACCAGCGGGCCGGAATCCTACAATGAGCAGTTCTTC
CDR3: CATSGPESYNEQFF
size: .
D: .
V: TRBV15
J: TRBJ2-1

DNA: TGTGCCAGCAGTCAATCTACGCTAGGAAACACCATATATTTT
CDR3: CASSQSTLGNTIYF
size: .
D: .
V: TRBV6-1
J: TRBJ1-3

DNA: TGCGCCAGCAGCCAAGTTCTGTCGGGAGAGACCCAGTACTTC
CDR3: CASSQVLSGETQYF
size: .
D: .
V: TRBV4-3
J: TRBJ2-5

DNA: TGTGCCAGCAGCTTGGACACGTACCATGAAAAACTGTTTTTT
CDR3: CASSLDTYHEKLFF
size: .
D: .
V: TRBV7-9
J: TRBJ1-4

DNA: TGCAGTGCCCAATTCACAGATACGCAGTATTTT
CDR3: CSAQFTDTQYF
size: .
D: .
V: TRBV20-1
J: TRBJ2-3

DNA: TGCGCCAGCAGCTTGGCCTGGGACAGGGATGAAGCTTTCTTT
CDR3: CASSLAWDRDEAFF
size: .
D: TRBD1
V: TRBV5-1
J: TRBJ1-1

DNA: TGCAGCGTTGAAGATGGGGGCAGTATGAACACTGAAGCTTTCTTT
CDR3: CSVEDGGSMNTEAFF
size: .
D: .
V: TRBV29-1
J: TRBJ1-1

DNA: TGTGCCTACCATTTCGAGGGACAGGGGGGGAAAGGCTACACCTTC
CDR3: CAYHFEGQGGKGYTF
size: .
D: TRBD1
V: TRBV30
J: TRBJ1-2

DNA: TGTGCCAGCAGCCGGGGGGCCCTGCCCTACAATGAGCAGTTCTTC
CDR3: CASSRGALPYNEQFF
size: .
D: .
V: TRBV6-6
J: TRBJ2-1

DNA: TGTGCCAGCAGTGCTACGACAGGGACCGGGGAGCTGTTTTTT
CDR3: CASSATTGTGELFF
size: .
D: TRBD1
V: TRBV6-5
J: TRBJ2-2

DNA: TGTGCCAGCAGTGGGGTCGGGGAGTACGAGCAGTACTTC
CDR3: CASSGVGEYEQYF
size: .
D: .
V: TRBV2
J: TRBJ2-7

DNA: TGTGCCATCAGCCCCGGGACAGGGCAGTACGAGCAGTACTTC
CDR3: CAISPGTGQYEQYF
size: .
D: TRBD1
V: TRBV10-3
J: TRBJ2-7

DNA: TGTGCCAGCAGTTACCCAGGACTAGCGAGCACAGATACGCAGTATTTT
CDR3: CASSYPGLASTDTQYF
size: once
D: TRBD2
V: TRBV6-5
J: TRBJ2-3

DNA: TGTGCCAGCAGCTTAGGCAGGGGGCGCGGTTACGAGCAGTACTTC
CDR3: CASSLGRGRGYEQYF
size: .
D: TRBD1
V: TRBV7-2
J: TRBJ2-7

DNA: TGTGCCAGCAGCCAACAGGGGGGATACAATGAGCAGTTCTTC
CDR3: CASSQQGGYNEQFF
size: few
D: TRBD1
V: TRBV6-5
J: TRBJ2-1

DNA: TGTGCCAGCAGTGAAGGGCCAGGAGATACGCAGTATTTT
CDR3: CASSEGPGDTQYF
size: .
D: .
V: TRBV6-1
J: TRBJ2-3

DNA: TGTGCCAGCAGTCTACGAACGAACACTGAAGCTTTCTTT
CDR3: CASSLRTNTEAFF
size: .
D: .
V: TRBV27
J: TRBJ1-1

DNA: TGTGCCAGCAGTTTATCTCGGTCCTCTGGGGCCAACGTCCTGACTTTC
CDR3: CASSLSRSSGANVLTF
size: .
D: .
V: TRBV27
J: TRBJ2-6

DNA: TGTGCCAGCTCACCAGAGAGTTACAATGAGCAGTTCTTC
CDR3: CASSPESYNEQFF
size: .
D: .
V: TRBV18
J: TRBJ2-1

DNA: TGTGCCAGCAGTAATCCCCGCGGGAAGACCTACGAGCAGTACTTC
CDR3: CASSNPRGKTYEQYF
size: .
D: .
V: TRBV6-5
J: TRBJ2-7

DNA: TGTGCCAGCAGCGTAGGTTTAGCGGGGGGGCTGCATGAGCAGTTCTTC
CDR3: CASSVGLAGGLHEQFF
size: .
D: TRBD2
V: TRBV9
J: TRBJ2-1

DNA: TGTGCTAGCAGTCAGGACAGGGACAATGAGCAGTTCTTC
CDR3: CASSQDRDNEQFF
size: .
D: TRBD1
V: TRBV7-7
J: TRBJ2-1

DNA: TGTGCCAGCAGCTTTAGCGGGGGCCGGAACACCGGGGAGCTGTTTTTT
CDR3: CASSFSGGRNTGELFF
size: few
D: TRBD2
V: TRBV13
J: TRBJ2-2

DNA: TGCGCCACCCGGTCGGGGAACTATGGCTACACCTTC
CDR3: CATRSGNYGYTF
size: .
D: .
V: TRBV5-1
J: TRBJ1-2

DNA: TGTGCCAGCAGCTTAGTTCCAGCGGAAACGACCTTCTCTAGCACAGATACGCAGTATTTT
CDR3: CASSLVPAETTFSSTDTQYF
size: .
D: .
V: TRBV7-6
J: TRBJ2-3

DNA: TGTGCCAGTAGTACAGGAAGGACACTGAATTCACCCCTCCACTTT
CDR3: CASSTGRTLNSPLHF
size: few
D: .
V: TRBV19
J: TRBJ1-6

DNA: TGTGCCAGCAGCCGGGGGACTAGCAGACAAGAGACCCAGTACTTC
CDR3: CASSRGTSRQETQYF
size: .
D: TRBD2
V: TRBV11-2
J: TRBJ2-5

DNA: TGTGCCAGCAGCTTAGTCTATGAGCGGCAGTTCTTC
CDR3: CASSLVYERQFF
size: .
D: .
V: TRBV7-2
J: TRBJ2-1

DNA: TGTGCCAGCAGCTCTATATACTACGAGCAGTACTTC
CDR3: CASSSIYYEQYF
size: .
D: .
V: TRBV7-2
J: TRBJ2-7

DNA: TGTGCCAGCAGTGAATGGGGGCGGGGGGCAAACACTGAAGCTTTCTTT
CDR3: CASSEWGRGANTEAFF
size: .
D: .
V: TRBV6-1
J: TRBJ1-1

DNA: TGTGCCAGCAGTTTACTATCCGGGGGGGAGGATGAGCAGTTCTTC
CDR3: CASSLLSGGEDEQFF
size: .
D: TRBD2
V: TRBV28
J: TRBJ2-1

DNA: TGTGCTAGTGGAAACACAGGGGTTGAGCAGTTCTTC
CDR3: CASGNTGVEQFF
size: .
D: TRBD1
V: TRBV12-5
J: TRBJ2-1

DNA: TGTGCCAGCAGCTCCTCGGGGGGGCAGTTCTTC
CDR3: CASSSSGGQFF
size: .
D: TRBD2
V: TRBV7-9
J: TRBJ2-1

DNA: TGCGCCAGCAGCCGCCGACCGGGACAGCGGGGCACAGATACGCAGTATTTT
CDR3: CASSRRPGQRGTDTQYF
size: .
D: .
V: TRBV5-1
J: TRBJ2-3